The present TCR beta chain was sequenced within a study of shared clonotypes between healthy human individuals. Using approximately 200 ng DNA, tens of thousands of T cell genomes, the sorted-subset replicate PCRs were run. TCRdb's table, derived via immunoSEQ multiplex PCR, lists solely in-frame clones and lacks some. The sample has 850,000 to 1,200,000 clones; approximately 68% are singletons. Study-wide findings and caveats: Among several donors, roughly 5.4% of naive CD4 clonotypes were found in common. Naive subsets usually exceeded memory subsets in estimated richness.

The CDR3 totals 10 residues. Trimming took 10 bases from V and 6 from J, leaving 7 bases between them. Germline V CDR1 and CDR2: MNHNY, SVGAGI (reference sequence). A remark on this clone: Its antigen is currently unknown.

This TCR derives from a man aged 18-30 years in good health. The chain combines TRBV6-6 with TRBJ2-1; no clear D. Input material: memory CD4+ T cells sorted from blood. As for subset: CD45RA-negative fraction. The CDR3 coding sequence is TGTGCCACCGGATTCAATGAGCAGTTCTTC. It codes for CATGFNEQFF.